The next 26 T cell receptor beta chains were all read from a single sample in a study of shared clonotypes between healthy human individuals. Only in-frame clones appear in the TCRdb table, and some are missing; sequencing was by immunoSEQ multiplex PCR. The sample holds around 1.9 million clones, 93% seen once. Naive CD8 cells lacked CD45RO, underwent positive selection for CCR7 and left out terminally differentiated effector memory CD45RA+ cells. The sequenced material came from naive CD8+ T cells from PBMCs. Receptor source: a man aged 18 to 35 in good health. Some clones in this sample may be carry-over from other donors' samples.

This rearrangement joins TRBV19 to TRBJ1-1, with D possibly matching TRBD1 (5 bases). The V gene lost 7 bases and the J gene lost 1 base, with 16 bases spanning the gap. The CDR3 runs to 15 residues. CDR1 is LNHDA, CDR2 SQIVND, per germline (reference sequence). CDR3 protein: CASIPRGRGNTEAFF. The CDR3 region has the DNA TGTGCCAGTATCCCCCGGGGCCGGGGGAACACTGAAGCTTTCTTT.

The V gene is TRBV28, the J gene TRBJ2-3, with D unresolved. This CDR3 is built from 15 residues. V was cut by 10 bases and J by 5 bases, with 22 bases left in between. Germline CDR1 and CDR2: MDHEN and SYDVKM. CDR3: CATKLQAGRRDTQYF. CDR3 DNA sequence: TGTGCCACCAAACTACAAGCAGGAAGGAGAGATACGCAGTATTTT.

This chain connects TRBV21-1 to TRBJ2-3; the D call in the table, TRBD2, was not verified against the DNA. TRBV21-1 is a recognized pseudogene. This CDR3 has 16 amino acids. The CDR3 DNA is TGTGCCAGCAGCAAAGGGGAGGGTCGGCGAGCAGATACGCAGTATTTT. It specifies CASSKGEGRRADTQYF.

A word on this clone: The same CDR3 is also encoded by other DNA sequences in this sample. This rearrangement joins TRBV9 to TRBJ1-1; no clear D. The germline V and J ends were trimmed by 0 bases and 1 base, with 10 bases remaining between them. The CDR3 is 15 residues long. CDR1 is SGDLS, CDR2 YYNGEE, per germline. CDR3 amino acids: CASSVDVGGNTEAFF. CDR3 in DNA: TGTGCCAGCAGCGTAGACGTGGGTGGGAACACTGAAGCTTTCTTT.

In DNA, the CDR3 is TGTGCCACGACAGGATCTGGGGCCAACGTCCTGACTTTC. It is translated as CATTGSGANVLTF. The chain combines TRBV2 with TRBJ2-6; tentatively, D is TRBD1 (6 bases). Germline V gene lookup returns CDR1 SNHLY and CDR2 FYNNEI. The V end was cut by 10 bases, the J end by 1 base, with 8 bases between. The CDR3 is 13 residues long.

The V call is TRBV27, the J call TRBJ2-7; D is perhaps TRBD1 (9 bases). In germline, CDR1 is MNHEY, CDR2 SMNVEV (reference sequence). V lost 0 bases and J lost 0, with 15 bases in between. The CDR3 consists of 17 residues. This chain's CDR3 is CASSLSAGDRDSYEQYF. Here the CDR3 DNA reads TGTGCCAGCAGTTTATCAGCGGGGGACAGGGACTCCTACGAGCAGTACTTC.

This chain connects TRBV15 to TRBJ2-3; D gene uncertain. This CDR3 has 16 amino acids. Germline assignment: CDR1 LNHNV and CDR2 YYDKDF (reference sequence). V was shortened by 0 bases and J by 4 bases, with 14 bases between the two germline ends. In nucleotides, the CDR3 is TGTGCCACCAGCAGAGATGGGCAGAGGATATCAGATACGCAGTATTTT. This codes for CATSRDGQRISDTQYF. The full variable domain, its missing parts supplied by reference TRBV15 and TRBJ2-3, is DAMVIQNPRYQVTQFGKPVTLSCSQTLNHNVMYWYQQKSSQAPKLLFHYYDKDFNNEADTPDNFQSRRPNTSFCFLDIRSPGLGDTAMYLCATSRDGQRISDTQYFGPGTRLTVL.

The chain is built from TRBV30 and TRBJ2-5, with unresolved D. The CDR3 runs 10 residues. Trimming took 4 bases from V and 5 from J, leaving 5 bases between them. Germline V gene lookup returns CDR1 GTSNPN and CDR2 SVGIG (reference sequence). Here the CDR3 reads CAWIGETQYF. The CDR3 nucleotides are TGTGCCTGGATTGGGGAGACCCAGTACTTC.

The chain couples TRBV30 to TRBJ1-4, with a weak D call TRBD1 (6 bases). This CDR3 is 14 amino acids long. Germline CDR1 reads GTSNPN; CDR2 reads SVGIG (reference sequence). Trimming cost V 6 bases and J 4 bases, with 15 bases left between them. The CDR3 loop reads CACRKGDGNEKLFF. CDR3 DNA sequence: TGTGCCTGTAGGAAGGGGGATGGTAATGAAAAACTGTTTTTT.

This chain uses TRBV7-9 with TRBJ2-2, with a possible D match to TRBD2 (6 bases). There are 14 residues in the CDR3. Germline values: CDR1 SEHNR, CDR2 FQNEAQ (reference sequence). The germline V and J ends were trimmed by 6 bases and 7 bases, with 15 bases remaining between them. The CDR3 bases are TGTGCCAGCAGGGCCGGGACTTGGGACGGGGAGCTGTTTTTT. It is translated as CASRAGTWDGELFF.

This chain connects TRBV2 to TRBJ2-3; 12 bases are shared with TRBD2. Per the germline V gene, CDR1 is SNHLY and CDR2 is FYNNEI. J was trimmed by 0 bases and V by 2 bases; bases with no gene match: 6. CDR3 length: 18 residues. CDR3 loop: CASSENPLAGGSTDTQYF. Written as DNA, the CDR3 is TGTGCCAGCAGTGAAAATCCCCTAGCGGGAGGGAGCACAGATACGCAGTATTTT.

This clone was recorded once. V is TRBV6-5 and J is TRBJ2-1, with 7 bases lining up with TRBD2. V shed 0 bases, J shed 3 bases, and the junction held 2 bases outside the gene matches. The germline gives CDR1 MNHEY, CDR2 SVGAGI. The CDR3 sequence is 15 residues long. The CDR3 region has the DNA TGTGCCAGCAGTTACTCGAGGACTAGCTACAATGAGCAGTTCTTC. Its protein product is CASSYSRTSYNEQFF.

This clone occurred a few times. The chain joins TRBV28 to TRBJ1-1, with D unresolved. There are 14 residues in the CDR3. Germline V gene sequence: CDR1 MDHEN, CDR2 SYDVKM. V lost 5 bases and J lost 1, with 11 bases in between. The DNA of the CDR3 is TGTGCCAGCAGTGCGGTCTTGAGGAACACTGAAGCTTTCTTT. Its translation: CASSAVLRNTEAFF. The whole variable domain, remainder taken from reference TRBV28 and TRBJ1-1, is DVKVTQSSRYLVKRTGEKVFLECVQDMDHENMFWYRQDPGLGLRLIYFSYDVKMKEKGDIPEGYSVSREKKERFSLILESASTNQTSMYLCASSAVLRNTEAFFGQGTRLTVV.

Comment on this clone: This sample also contains other DNA sequences that code for the same CDR3. The gene calls are TRBV5-6 and TRBJ2-7; D possibly corresponds to TRBD1 (6 bases). V dropped 3 bases and J dropped 2 bases, with 12 bases sitting between them. The length of the CDR3 is 14 residues. CDR1 is SGHDT, CDR2 YYEEEE, per germline. CDR3 nucleotide sequence: TGTGCCAGCAGCTACGACAGGAACCCCTACGAGCAGTACTTC. Translating it yields CASSYDRNPYEQYF.

This rearrangement joins TRBV11-2 to TRBJ1-1; TRBD1 matches at 8 bases. This CDR3 comprises 15 residues. V shed 6 bases and J 2 bases; nucleotides not matched to a gene: 8. Germline CDR1 SGHAT, CDR2 FQNNGV. Written as DNA, the CDR3 is TGTGCCAGCAGTCATATTGGACAGGGTAACACTGAAGCTTTCTTT. It translates to CASSHIGQGNTEAFF.

The chain employs TRBV5-6 and TRBJ2-7, with TRBD1 identical over 7 bases. Germline CDR1 reads SGHDT; CDR2 reads YYEEEE. The junction had 9 bases not matched to a gene; V was cut back by 4 bases and J by 2 bases. CDR3 size: 15 residues. The CDR3 nucleotides read TGTGCCAGCAGCCCACTTCGGACAGGTACCTACGAGCAGTACTTC. Residues: CASSPLRTGTYEQYF.

The V call is TRBV10-3, the J call TRBJ2-2, with 7 bases identical to TRBD1. The CDR3 totals 14 residues. V gave up 6 bases and J gave up 2 bases; unmatched junction bases: 3. CDR1 ENHRY and CDR2 SYGVKD come from the germline V gene. The CDR3, as DNA: TGTGCCATCAGGGGACAGCTAAACACCGGGGAGCTGTTTTTT. It yields the protein CAIRGQLNTGELFF.

The V call is TRBV5-1, the J call TRBJ1-2, with 11 bases aligning to TRBD1. Looked up from germline, CDR1 is SGHRS and CDR2 is YFSETQ. There are 18 residues in the CDR3. V was pared by 0 bases and J by 5 bases, with 12 bases of the junction left unmatched. This CDR3 reads CASSLARIEGTGGYGYTF. CDR3 bases: TGCGCCAGCAGCTTGGCGCGAATTGAAGGGACAGGGGGATATGGCTACACCTTC.

The chain has TRBV28 and TRBJ2-3, with 10 bases matching TRBD1. Germline trimming cut 10 bases from V and 3 bases from J; bases unmatched to any gene: 10. The germline V gene encodes CDR1 MDHEN and CDR2 SYDVKM. This CDR3 has 15 amino acids. This CDR3 is CAIRKGQGETDTQYF. The CDR3 bases are TGTGCCATCAGGAAAGGACAGGGGGAGACAGATACGCAGTATTTT.

The CDR3 DNA reads as TGCAGCGTTGTAGGAGGAGGGGGAGGCTATGGCTACACCTTC. It yields the protein CSVVGGGGGYGYTF. This sequence joins TRBV29-1 and TRBJ1-2; the D gene is possibly TRBD1 (6 bases). The CDR3 totals 14 residues. The germline gives CDR1 SQVTM, CDR2 ANQGSEA. Trimming removed 4 bases at V and 4 bases at J, with 16 bases between.

V gene TRBV4-2 combines with J gene TRBJ2-1; TRBD2 matches 9 bases. Germline V gene sequence: CDR1 LGHNA, CDR2 YNFKEQ. CDR3 length equals 13 residues. The V and J ends lost 2 bases and 12 bases, in that order; junction bases with no gene match: 5. The CDR3 region is CASSQSSGSRQFF. The CDR3 DNA is TGTGCCAGCAGCCAAAGTAGCGGGAGTCGGCAGTTCTTC.

The V and J genes are TRBV29-1 and TRBJ2-7; TRBD2 aligns across 7 bases. Germline V CDR1 and CDR2: SQVTM, ANQGSEA. CDR3 length: 14 amino acids. J was trimmed by 7 bases and V by 5 bases; bases with no gene match: 14. CDR3 in amino acids: CSVFAGEGSREQYF. CDR3 bases: TGCAGCGTTTTTGCGGGAGAGGGGTCTCGTGAGCAGTACTTC.

This clone came up once. The gene calls are TRBV19 and TRBJ2-7; no definite D call. Trimming took 2 bases from V and 1 from J, leaving 9 bases between them. The CDR3 contains 14 residues. The germline CDR1 and CDR2 sequences are LNHDA and SQIVND (reference sequence). For the CDR3, the DNA is TGTGCCAGTAGTATATACGCCGATTCCTACGAGCAGTACTTC. Its translation: CASSIYADSYEQYF.

The V gene is TRBV7-9, the J gene TRBJ1-2; D not certain. Trimming shortened V by 5 bases and J by 4 bases, and 14 bases separated the two germline ends. The CDR3 has 14 residues. In germline, CDR1 is SEHNR, CDR2 FQNEAQ (reference sequence). The CDR3 spells CASSQAGDSYGYTF. As DNA, the CDR3 is TGTGCCAGCAGCCAGGCTGGTGATTCCTATGGCTACACCTTC.

For this clone: Different DNA sequences within this sample yield the same CDR3. The CDR3 nucleotides are TGTGCCAGCAGTGCCCTGGGGACAGTCTATGGCTACACCTTC. Its protein product is CASSALGTVYGYTF. The chain combines TRBV6-1 with TRBJ1-2; 7 nucleotides match TRBD1. Germline-derived CDR1 and CDR2 are MNHNS and SASEGT. Trimming cost V 4 bases and J 4 bases; bases outside gene matches: 6. The CDR3 runs 14 residues.

V usage is TRBV11-2 and J usage is TRBJ2-5, with 8 bases that match TRBD2. Germline V gene sequence: CDR1 SGHAT, CDR2 FQNNGV. V lost 6 bases, J lost 5 bases, and 11 bases stayed unmatched. The CDR3 consists of 15 residues. The DNA of the CDR3 is TGTGCCAGCAGTGGTGGACGGGGGGGCGTGGAGACCCAGTACTTC. Its translation is CASSGGRGGVETQYF.